This T cell receptor (beta chain) stems from a study of blood T cell repertoires in COVID-19 (dated by TCRdb to the early 2020s). General notes on the study: Samples covering the acute and convalescent phases of COVID-19 were provided by collaborators in the United States, Italy and Spain. The prospective study material was composed of cDNA or gDNA derived from T cells, B-cell-depleted T cells, or PBMCs. The dataset comprised deeply sampled blood TCRbeta repertoires from subjects exposed to, actively infected with, or recovered from COVID-19. A freely available public database, intended as a resource for researchers studying the immune response to SARS-CoV-2, is where the repertoires were released. The samples were drawn from two sources: the first 160 participants of the ongoing ImmuneRACE study, and some 1,300 subjects contributed by 6 global collaborators. The sample metadata nearly always contained a de-identified subject ID, COVID-19 status, age in years and sex. Where available, HLA class I and class II types were taken from metadata supplied by the sample provider and were not determined by assay-based typing. The full study reports these points: Clinical and demographic metadata were provided uncurated, with the amount varying by source and participant.

The immunoSEQ Assay, a bias-controlled multiplex PCR, was used to amplify TCRbeta CDR3 regions from genomic DNA. The study's processing was this. The number of nucleated cells in each sample was estimated from the amplification of reference gene primers within the assay. To quantify the absolute abundance of each unique TCRbeta CDR3 rearrangement, sequence reads were collapsed and filtered. For each sample, productive Simpson clonality was calculated as the square root of Simpson's diversity index across productive rearrangements. TCRdb carries this immuneACCESS record with in-frame sequences only. Its versions omit some clonotypes, under half of them owing to an unresolved V gene in the studies checked, with the rest unexplained. V and J calls and clone size come straight from that table; D and trimming were deduced from the DNA. This sample is represented by under 250,000 clones; over 80% of them were singletons. The ten top clones hold under 3.5% of the sample.

One collaborating source in Seattle enrolled patients during active infection and followed them longitudinally through the course of disease. Whole blood was collected in K2EDTA tubes by collaborating institutions according to the institutions' own protocols. For TCRbeta analysis, collaborators shipped samples in one of three forms: frozen whole blood, isolated PBMCs, or DNA extracted from either of those sample types. To note about this clone: Its antigen is currently not known. Base qualities are not provided; no much larger clone lies one nucleotide away.

Trimming removed 4 bases from V and 5 bases from J, leaving 22 bases between the germline ends. CDR1 and CDR2 were assigned from the germline V gene as SGDLS and YYNGEE. The CDR3 starts with the cysteine, ends with the phenylalanine, and has 17 residues. Just CDR3 DNA is preserved here, 51 bases in frame from base 1. Sequencing was performed on peripheral blood. Recombination linked TRBV9 to TRBJ2-1, with a tentative D gene TRBD2 over 5 matching bases. The TCR was taken from a man in his thirties or forties with COVID-19, enrolled during active disease. The CDR3 in this case is CASSIGRGSVRHNEQFF. The nucleotide sequence is given as TGTGCCAGCAGCATAGGCCGCGGGTCAGTGAGGCACAATGAGCAGTTCTTC. Extended through the reference TRBV9 and TRBJ2-1 proteins, this CDR3 yields the full variable domain: DSGVTQTPKHLITATGQRVTLRCSPRSGDLSVYWYQQSLDQGLQFLIQYYNGEERAKGNILERFSAQQFPDLHSELNLSSLELGDSALYFCASSIGRGSVRHNEQFFGPGTRLTVL.